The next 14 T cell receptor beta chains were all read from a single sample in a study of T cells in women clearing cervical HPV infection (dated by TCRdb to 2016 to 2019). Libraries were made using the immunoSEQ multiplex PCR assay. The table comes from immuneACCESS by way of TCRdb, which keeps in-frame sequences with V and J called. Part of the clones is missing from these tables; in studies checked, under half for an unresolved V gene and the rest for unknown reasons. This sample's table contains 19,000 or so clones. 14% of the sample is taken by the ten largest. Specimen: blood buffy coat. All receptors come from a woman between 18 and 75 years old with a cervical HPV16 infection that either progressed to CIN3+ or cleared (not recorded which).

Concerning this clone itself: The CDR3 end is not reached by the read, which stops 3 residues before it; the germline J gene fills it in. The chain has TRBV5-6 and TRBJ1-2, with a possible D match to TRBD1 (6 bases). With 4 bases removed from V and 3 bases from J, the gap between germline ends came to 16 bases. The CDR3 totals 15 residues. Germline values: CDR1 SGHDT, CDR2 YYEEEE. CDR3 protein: CASSAQGTYYYGYTF. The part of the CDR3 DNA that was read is TGTGCCAGCAGCGCACAGGGAACTTATTACTATGGC.

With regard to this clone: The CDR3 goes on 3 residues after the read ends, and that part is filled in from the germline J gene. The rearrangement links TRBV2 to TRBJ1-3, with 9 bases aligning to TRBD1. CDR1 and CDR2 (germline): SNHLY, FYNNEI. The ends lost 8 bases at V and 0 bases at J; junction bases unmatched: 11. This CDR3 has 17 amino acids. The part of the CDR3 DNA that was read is TGTGCCAGCCACCTGGGACAGGGCCGACTCTCTGGAAACACC. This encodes CASHLGQGRLSGNT. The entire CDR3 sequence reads CASHLGQGRLSGNTIYF.

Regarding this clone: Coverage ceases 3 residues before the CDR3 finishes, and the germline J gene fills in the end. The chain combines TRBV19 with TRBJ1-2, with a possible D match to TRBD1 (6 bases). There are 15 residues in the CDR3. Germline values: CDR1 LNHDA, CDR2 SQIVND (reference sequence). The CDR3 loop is CASSTRGGSYNDYTF. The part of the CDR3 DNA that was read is TGTGCCAGTAGCACCCGGGGGGGCTCCTACAATGAC.

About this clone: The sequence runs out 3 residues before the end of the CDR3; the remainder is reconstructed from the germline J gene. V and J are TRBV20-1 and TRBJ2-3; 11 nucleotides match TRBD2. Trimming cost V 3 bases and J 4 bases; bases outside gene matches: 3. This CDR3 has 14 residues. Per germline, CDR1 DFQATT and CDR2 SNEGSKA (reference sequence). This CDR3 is CSASFSGGADTQYF. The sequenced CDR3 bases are TGCAGTGCTAGTTTTAGCGGGGGGGCAGATACG.

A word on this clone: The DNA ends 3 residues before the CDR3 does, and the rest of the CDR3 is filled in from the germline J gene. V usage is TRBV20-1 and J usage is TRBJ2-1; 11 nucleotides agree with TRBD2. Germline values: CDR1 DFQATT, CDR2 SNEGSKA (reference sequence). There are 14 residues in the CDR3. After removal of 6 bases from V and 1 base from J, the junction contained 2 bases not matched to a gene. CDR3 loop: CSARTSGSYNEQFF. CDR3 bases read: TGCAGTGCGCGGACTAGCGGGTCCTACAATGAG.

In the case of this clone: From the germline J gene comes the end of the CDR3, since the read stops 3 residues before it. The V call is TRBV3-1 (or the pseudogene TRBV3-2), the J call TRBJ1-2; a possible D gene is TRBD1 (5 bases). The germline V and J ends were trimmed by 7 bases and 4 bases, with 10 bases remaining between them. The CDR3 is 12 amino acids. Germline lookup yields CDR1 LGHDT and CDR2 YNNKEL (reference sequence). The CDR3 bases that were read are TGTGCCAGCACCGCGGGGGGCTATGGC. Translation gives CASTAGGYG. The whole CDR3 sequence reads CASTAGGYGYTF.

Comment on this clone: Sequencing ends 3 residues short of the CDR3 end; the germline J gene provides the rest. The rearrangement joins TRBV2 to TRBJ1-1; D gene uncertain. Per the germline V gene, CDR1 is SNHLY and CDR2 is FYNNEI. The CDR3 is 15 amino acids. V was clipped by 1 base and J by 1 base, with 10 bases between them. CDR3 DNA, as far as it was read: TGTGCCAGCAGTGAAGAGAAACACCCGAACACTGAA. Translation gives CASSEEKHPNTE. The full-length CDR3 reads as CASSEEKHPNTEAFF.

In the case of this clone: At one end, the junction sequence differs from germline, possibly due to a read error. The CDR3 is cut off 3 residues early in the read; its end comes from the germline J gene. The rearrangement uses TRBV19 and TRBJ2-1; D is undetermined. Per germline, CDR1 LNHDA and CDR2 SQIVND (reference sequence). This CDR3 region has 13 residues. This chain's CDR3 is CAISITGNNEQFF. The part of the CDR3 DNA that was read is TGTGCCATTAGTATCACGGGTAACAATGAG.

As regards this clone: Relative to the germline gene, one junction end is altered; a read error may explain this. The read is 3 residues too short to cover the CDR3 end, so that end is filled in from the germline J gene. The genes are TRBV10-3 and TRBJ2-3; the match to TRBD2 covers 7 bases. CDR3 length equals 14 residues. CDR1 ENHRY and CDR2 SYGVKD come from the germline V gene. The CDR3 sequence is CAISESGGSETQYF. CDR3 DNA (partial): TGTGCCATCAGTGAGTCGGGGGGGTCAGAGACG.

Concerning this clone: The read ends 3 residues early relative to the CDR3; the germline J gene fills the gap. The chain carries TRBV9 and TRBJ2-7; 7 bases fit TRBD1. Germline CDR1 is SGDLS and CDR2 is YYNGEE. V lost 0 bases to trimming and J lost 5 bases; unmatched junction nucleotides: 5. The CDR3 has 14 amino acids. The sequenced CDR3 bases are TGTGCCAGCAGCGTAGGTAGGGGGCTTGACGAG. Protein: CASSVGRGLDE. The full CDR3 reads CASSVGRGLDEQYF. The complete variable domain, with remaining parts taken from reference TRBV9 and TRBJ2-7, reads DSGVTQTPKHLITATGQRVTLRCSPRSGDLSVYWYQQSLDQGLQFLIQYYNGEERAKGNILERFSAQQFPDLHSELNLSSLELGDSALYFCASSVGRGLDEQYFGPGTRLTVT.

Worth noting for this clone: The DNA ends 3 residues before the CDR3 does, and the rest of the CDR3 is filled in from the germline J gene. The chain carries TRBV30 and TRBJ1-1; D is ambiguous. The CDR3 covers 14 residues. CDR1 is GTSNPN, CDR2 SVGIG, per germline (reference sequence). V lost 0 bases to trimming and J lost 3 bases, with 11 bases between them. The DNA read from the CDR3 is TGTGCCTGGAGTGTAGGGTCGGGGTACACTGAA. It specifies CAWSVGSGYTE. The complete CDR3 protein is CAWSVGSGYTEAFF.

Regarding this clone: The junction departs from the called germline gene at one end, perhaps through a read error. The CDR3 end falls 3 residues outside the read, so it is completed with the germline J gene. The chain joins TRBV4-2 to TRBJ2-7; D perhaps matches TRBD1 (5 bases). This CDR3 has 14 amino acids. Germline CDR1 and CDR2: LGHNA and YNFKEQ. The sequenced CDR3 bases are TGCGCCAGCAGCCCCAGACAGTTCTCCTACGAG. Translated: CASSPRQFSYE. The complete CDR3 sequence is CASSPRQFSYEQYF.

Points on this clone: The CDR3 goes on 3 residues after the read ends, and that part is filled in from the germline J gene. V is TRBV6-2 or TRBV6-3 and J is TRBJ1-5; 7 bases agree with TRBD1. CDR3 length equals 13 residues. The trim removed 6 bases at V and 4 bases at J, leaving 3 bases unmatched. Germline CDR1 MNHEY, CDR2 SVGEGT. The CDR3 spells CASRDRDNQPQHF. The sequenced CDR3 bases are TGTGCCAGCAGAGACAGGGATAATCAGCCC.

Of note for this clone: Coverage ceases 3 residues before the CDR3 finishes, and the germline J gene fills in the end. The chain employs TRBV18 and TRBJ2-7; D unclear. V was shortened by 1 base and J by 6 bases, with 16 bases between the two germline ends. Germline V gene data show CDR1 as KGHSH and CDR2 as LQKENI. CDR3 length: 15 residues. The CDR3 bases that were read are TGTGCCAGCTCACCACAAACGACTCGGTCCGGCGAG. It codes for CASSPQTTRSGE. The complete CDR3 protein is CASSPQTTRSGEQYF.